This T cell receptor beta chain was found in a study of blood T cell repertoires in COVID-19. Study summary: Some COVID-19 samples were acute and others convalescent; all came from the United States, Italy and Spain. PBMCs, B-cell-depleted T cells, or T cells provided the cDNA or gDNA that made up the material.

The CDR3 consists of 15 residues. CDR1 and CDR2 from the germline V gene are MRHNA and SNTAGT. V trimming: 3 bases; J trimming: 4 bases; junction bases outside the gene matches: 5. Method: immunoSEQ multiplex PCR; TCRdb's copy keeps in-frame clones and lacks some. The table has about 170,000 clones, around 82% seen once; the top ten hold 6.5% to 9%. Patients in Seattle were enrolled during active infection, then followed longitudinally. Material: peripheral blood. The TCR was taken from a woman aged 40-49 years with COVID-19, enrolled during active disease. The rearrangement links TRBV6-4 to TRBJ2-2, with 7 bases that match TRBD2. The CDR3 sequence: CASSEGGSPTGELFF. DNA for the CDR3: TGTGCCAGCAGTGAGGGGGGGTCACCCACCGGGGAGCTGTTTTTT.